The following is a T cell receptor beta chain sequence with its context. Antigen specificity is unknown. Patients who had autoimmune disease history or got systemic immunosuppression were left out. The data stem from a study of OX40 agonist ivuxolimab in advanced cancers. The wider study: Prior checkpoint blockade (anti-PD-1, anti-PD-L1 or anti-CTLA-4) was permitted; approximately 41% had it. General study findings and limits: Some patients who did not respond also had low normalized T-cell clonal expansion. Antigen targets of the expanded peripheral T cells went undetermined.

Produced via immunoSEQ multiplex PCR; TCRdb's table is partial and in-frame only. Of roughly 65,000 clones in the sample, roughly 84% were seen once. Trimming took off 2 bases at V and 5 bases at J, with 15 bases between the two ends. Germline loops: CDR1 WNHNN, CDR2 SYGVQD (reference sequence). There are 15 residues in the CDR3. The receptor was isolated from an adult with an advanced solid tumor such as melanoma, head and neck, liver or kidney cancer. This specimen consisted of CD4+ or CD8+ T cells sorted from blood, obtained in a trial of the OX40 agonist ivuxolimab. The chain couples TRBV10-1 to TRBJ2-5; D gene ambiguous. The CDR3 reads CASSEDAAPSETQYF. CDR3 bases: TGCGCCAGCAGTGAGGACGCGGCCCCCTCGGAGACCCAGTACTTC.